This TCR beta chain appears in the sequencing data of a study of healthy donors' naive CD4 and CD8 T cells. TCR libraries were built from approximately 490 ng of total RNA by linear amplification. As processed by the authors: Sequencing covered about 80,000 rearranged alpha-chain transcripts across five or six healthy donors. TCRdb re-called the reads through MiXCR, storing one row per CDR3 protein. For this entry, the V and J calls and clone size follow TCRdb and not the study's own pipeline. This table holds 180,000 or so distinct CDR3 sequences, over 60% found once. This clonotype showed up just a few times. The germline gives CDR1 MNHEY, CDR2 SVGAGI. With V trimmed by 0 bases and J by 4 bases, 6 bases remained unmatched. The CDR3 runs to 16 residues.

The chain carries TRBV6-5 and TRBJ2-7; 10 bases line up with TRBD1. Sequencing was done on a sample of naive CD4+ and CD8+ T cells sorted from blood, pooled from several donors. The sequence came from a pool of human donors in good health; the sample pools cells from several healthy donors. CDR3: CASSYSWPGQGYEQYF. CDR3 coding DNA: TGTGCCAGCAGTTACTCTTGGCCGGGACAGGGGTACGAGCAGTACTTC.